This TCR beta chain was sequenced for a study of identical twins. This clonotype was detected many times. Via MiXCR, TCRdb re-called the 5' RACE reads, giving one row per CDR3 protein. The repertoire holds about 530,000 distinct CDR3 sequences, with 20% to 25% as singletons. With 6 bases clipped from V and 9 bases from J, the junction kept 12 bases outside the gene matches. This CDR3 has 14 amino acids. Germline V gene lookup returns CDR1 SQVTM and CDR2 ANQGSEA. A further study also used this sample, focusing on yellow fever vaccine responses in identical twins.

The sample taken for sequencing was CD4+ T cells sorted from blood. V gene TRBV29-1 combines with J gene TRBJ2-1; 9 nucleotides line up with TRBD1. The clonotype was recovered from a woman aged 18-29 years in good health. CDR3 in DNA: TGCAGCGTCCTCCGGGACAGGGCGGAGGGTGAGCAGTTCTTC. It codes for CSVLRDRAEGEQFF.